This T cell receptor beta chain was sequenced during a study of CD8+ T cells in alopecia areata. Looking at the study overall: Treated patients were given 5 to 10 mg oral tofacitinib twice daily. Regarding the study as a whole: It was observed that many expanded lesional clones persisted in scalp and blood during tofacitinib. Scalp clonality and expanded CD8+ clones among the top 100 showed significant decreases with tofacitinib.

Once RNA had been extracted, it was reverse transcribed into cDNA to act as the sequencing template. Clones were sequenced by immunoSEQ multiplex PCR, and TCRdb holds only the in-frame ones, with some missing. The sample carries 200,000 to 250,000 clones, approximately 70% recorded once. This clone was seen more than once but under ten times. What it binds is unknown. This CDR3 is 14 amino acids long. Germline-derived CDR1 and CDR2 are GTSNPN and SVGIG (reference sequence). V lost 1 base, J lost 0 bases, and 9 bases lay in between. Treatment indicated: oral pan-JAK inhibitor, 5-10 mg twice daily. Alopecia areata patients gave lesional scalp punch biopsies and peripheral blood samples.

The chain uses TRBV30 and TRBJ1-2; D is unclear. The origin of this receptor is a human donor with alopecia areata. The source was CD4+ T cells sorted from blood, collected at roughly week 45, from a patient treated with tofacitinib. The CDR3 bases are TGTGCCTGGAGTGCTCAGCTCACTAACTATGGCTACACCTTC. Translated: CAWSAQLTNYGYTF.